Below are 10 T cell receptor beta chains sequenced from a single sample in a study of Ad26.COV2.S vaccination and SARS-CoV-2 variants. Profiled with immunoSEQ multiplex PCR; TCRdb holds only in-frame clones, not every one. The sample lists under 250,000 clones, around 88% occurring once. Treatment: around 19 received Ad26.COV2.S at low or high dose, single or two shots; roughly five received placebo; per-sample allocation not given. Specimen acquisition occurred on day 63 following the initial vaccine or placebo injection. The specimen was peripheral blood, collected in a trial of Ad26.COV2.S vaccine versus placebo. These receptors were collected from a person aged 18-65 years who received the Ad26.COV2.S COVID-19 vaccine or a placebo.

The chain couples TRBV27 to TRBJ1-5; D is unresolved. CDR3 length: 13 residues. V lost 1 base to trimming and J lost 6 bases, with 7 bases between them. Germline values: CDR1 MNHEY, CDR2 SMNVEV (reference sequence). The CDR3 reads CASSLFGFQPQHF. In DNA form, the CDR3 reads TGTGCCAGCAGTTTATTTGGGTTTCAGCCCCAGCATTTT.

The V gene is TRBV7-9, the J gene TRBJ1-5; no definite D call. The V end lost 1 base, the J end lost 9 bases, and 10 bases lay between the germline ends. This CDR3 is built from 13 residues. The germline CDR1 and CDR2 sequences are SEHNR and FQNEAQ (reference sequence). CDR3 sequence reads: CASSLDTRGPQHF. The CDR3 DNA is TGTGCCAGCAGCTTAGACACGCGAGGGCCCCAGCATTTT.

This clone has a handful of counts. V usage is TRBV7-6 and J usage is TRBJ2-5; D uncertain. Trimming pared 0 bases from V and 4 bases from J, leaving 12 bases between. Germline V gene sequence: CDR1 SGHVS, CDR2 FNYEAQ. The CDR3 runs 15 residues. The CDR3 DNA sequence: TGTGCCAGCAGCTTAGCGTGGGCTGCCAGAGAGACCCAGTACTTC. This encodes CASSLAWAARETQYF.

This rearrangement joins TRBV7-9 to TRBJ1-6; perhaps TRBD1 as D (5 bases). Trimming removed 6 bases at V and 7 bases at J, with 13 bases between. Germline V gene lookup returns CDR1 SEHNR and CDR2 FQNEAQ (reference sequence). This CDR3 comprises 14 residues. The chain's CDR3 is CASRPGTENSPLHF. CDR3 DNA: TGTGCCAGCAGGCCCGGGACCGAGAATTCACCCCTCCACTTT.

This chain joins TRBV30 and TRBJ2-7, with 11 bases aligning to TRBD2. This CDR3 spans 15 amino acids. J was trimmed by 3 bases and V by 3 bases; bases with no gene match: 7. Germline values: CDR1 GTSNPN, CDR2 SVGIG (reference sequence). The CDR3 spells CAWSSTSGEIYEQYF. For the CDR3, the DNA is TGTGCCTGGAGCTCGACTAGCGGGGAAATCTACGAGCAGTACTTC.

The V and J genes are TRBV3-1 (or the pseudogene TRBV3-2) and TRBJ2-7; weak D call: TRBD1 (7 bases). The CDR3 is 17 residues long. Looked up from germline, CDR1 is LGHDT and CDR2 is YNNKEL (reference sequence). V was clipped by 2 bases and J by 2 bases, with 19 bases between them. The CDR3 loop is CASSQYQGGQSPYEQYF. The CDR3, as DNA: TGTGCCAGCAGCCAATATCAGGGGGGACAGAGTCCCTACGAGCAGTACTTC.

The chain has TRBV27 and TRBJ1-3; D might be TRBD1 (6 bases). The CDR3 runs to 14 residues. CDR1 MNHEY and CDR2 SMNVEV come from the germline V gene (reference sequence). The V gene lost 5 bases and the J gene lost 2 bases, with 10 bases spanning the gap. The CDR3 reads CASSPSGAGNTIYF. In DNA form, the CDR3 reads TGTGCCAGCAGTCCCTCAGGGGCTGGAAACACCATATATTTT.

This rearrangement joins TRBV7-8 to TRBJ2-7; TRBD2 aligns across 7 bases. From germline, CDR1 is SGHVS and CDR2 FQNEAQ. The junction had 10 bases not matched to a gene; V was cut back by 1 base and J by 4 bases. This CDR3 is built from 16 residues. The CDR3 spells CASSLEGSSGGYEQYV. CDR3 coding DNA: TGTGCCAGCAGCTTAGAAGGGTCTAGCGGAGGTTACGAGCAGTACGTC.

The J gene is TRBJ1-2, the V gene TRBV27, with D possibly TRBD1 on 6 matching bases. The ends were cut back, 5 bases at V and 4 bases at J, with 14 bases in the middle. CDR1 is MNHEY, CDR2 SMNVEV, per germline (reference sequence). The CDR3 totals 14 residues. The CDR3 loop is CASSLATGLYGYTF. DNA for the CDR3: TGTGCCAGCAGTCTAGCGACAGGACTCTATGGCTACACCTTC.

The chain joins TRBV3-1 (or the pseudogene TRBV3-2) to TRBJ2-2; a weak D match, TRBD1 (6 bases). The CDR3 length is 19 residues. The germline V and J ends were trimmed by 0 bases and 1 base, with 18 bases remaining between them. Germline V gene data show CDR1 as LGHDT and CDR2 as YNNKEL (reference sequence). The CDR3 coding sequence is TGTGCCAGCAGCCAAGATATTTTACAGGGTGGAGGGAACACCGGGGAGCTGTTTTTT. Translation: CASSQDILQGGGNTGELFF.